This TCR beta chain was recovered during a study of blood T cell repertoires in COVID-19. The V gene's germline CDR1 is MDHEN and CDR2 SYDVKM. Trimming shortened V by 6 bases and J by 4 bases, and 16 bases separated the two germline ends. The CDR3 extends over 15 amino acids. The age range of participants was 18 to 89 years, with residence in fewer than 25 US areas. Assay: immunoSEQ multiplex PCR; the TCRdb copy retains only in-frame clones and omits some. The table lists roughly 200,000 clones, about 91% of them singletons, with over 2% in the top ten. The receptor comes from a woman between 35 and 50 years old with acute COVID-19. The source material was PBMCs or T cells enriched from blood (not recorded which). This rearrangement joins TRBV28 to TRBJ1-5, with D tentatively TRBD1 (6 bases). The CDR3 DNA sequence: TGTGCCAGCAGCATACAGGGAGAAAGAAATCAGCCCCAGCATTTT. This gives the protein CASSIQGERNQPQHF.